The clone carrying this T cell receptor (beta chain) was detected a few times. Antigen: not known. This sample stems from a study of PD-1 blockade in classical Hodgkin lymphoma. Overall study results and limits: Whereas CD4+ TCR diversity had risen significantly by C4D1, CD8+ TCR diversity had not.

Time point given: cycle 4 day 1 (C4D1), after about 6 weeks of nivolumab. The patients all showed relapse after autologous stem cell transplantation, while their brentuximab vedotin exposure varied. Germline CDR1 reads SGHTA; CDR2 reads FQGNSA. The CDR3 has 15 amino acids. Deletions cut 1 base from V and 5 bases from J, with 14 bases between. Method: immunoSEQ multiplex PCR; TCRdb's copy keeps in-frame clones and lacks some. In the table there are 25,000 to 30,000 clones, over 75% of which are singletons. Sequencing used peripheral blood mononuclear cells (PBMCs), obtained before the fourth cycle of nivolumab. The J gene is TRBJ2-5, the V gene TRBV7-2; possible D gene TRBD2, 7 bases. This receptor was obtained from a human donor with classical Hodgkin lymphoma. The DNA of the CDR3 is TGTGCCAGCAGCTTAGGCTGGGGGGGGCGGGAGACCCAGTACTTC. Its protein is CASSLGWGGRETQYF.